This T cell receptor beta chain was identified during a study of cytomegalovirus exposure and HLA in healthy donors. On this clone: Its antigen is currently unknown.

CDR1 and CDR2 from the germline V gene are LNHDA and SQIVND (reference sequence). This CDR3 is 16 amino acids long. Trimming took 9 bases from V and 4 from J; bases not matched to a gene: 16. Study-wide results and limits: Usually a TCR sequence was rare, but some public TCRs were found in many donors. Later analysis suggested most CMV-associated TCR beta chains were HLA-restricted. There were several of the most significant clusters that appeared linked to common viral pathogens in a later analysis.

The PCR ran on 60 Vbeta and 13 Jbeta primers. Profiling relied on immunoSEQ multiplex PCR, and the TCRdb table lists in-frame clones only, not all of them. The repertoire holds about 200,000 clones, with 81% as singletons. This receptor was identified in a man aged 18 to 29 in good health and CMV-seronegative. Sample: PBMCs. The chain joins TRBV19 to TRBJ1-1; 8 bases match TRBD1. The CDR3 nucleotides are TGTGCCAGCGCTCCCGACAGGGGTGTCGCGGGCACTGAAGCTTTCTTT. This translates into CASAPDRGVAGTEAFF.